A single sample gave rise to the 20 T cell receptor beta chains below, sequenced in a study of cytomegalovirus exposure and HLA in healthy donors. PCR primers comprised 60 Vbeta and 13 Jbeta primers. Assay used: immunoSEQ multiplex PCR; TCRdb lists only in-frame clones, some missing. The top ten clones hold 5.5% to 7% of a sample with roughly 150,000 clones, 78% of them seen once. Sample: PBMCs. The receptors derive from a middle-aged woman in good health and CMV-seropositive.

This chain connects TRBV27 to TRBJ2-3, with 7 bases identical to TRBD2. The germline V gene has CDR1 MNHEY and CDR2 SMNVEV (reference sequence). This CDR3 region has 18 residues. With V trimmed by 2 bases and J by 2 bases, 13 bases remained unmatched. The CDR3 is CASSLRRRGDSHTDTQYF. Written as DNA, the CDR3 is TGTGCCAGCAGTTTAAGGCGACGGGGGGATTCCCACACAGATACGCAGTATTTT.

The chain employs TRBV5-8 and TRBJ1-5; no definite D call. The CDR3 contains 13 residues. Trimming shortened V by 3 bases and J by 5 bases, and 9 bases separated the two germline ends. Germline loops: CDR1 SGHTS, CDR2 YDEGEE. The CDR3 spells CASSSQADQPQHF. Here the CDR3 DNA reads TGTGCCAGCAGCTCCCAGGCCGATCAGCCCCAGCATTTT. Full variable domain (missing parts from reference TRBV5-8 and TRBJ1-5): EAGVTQSPTHLIKTRGQQATLRCSPISGHTSVYWYQQALGLGLQFLLWYDEGEERNRGNFPPRFSGRQFPNYSSELNVNALELEDSALYLCASSSQADQPQHFGDGTRLSIL.

V usage is TRBV28 and J usage is TRBJ1-2; D is possibly TRBD1 (5 bases). The V and J ends lost 8 bases and 4 bases respectively, with 17 bases between them. Germline V lookup: CDR1 MDHEN, CDR2 SYDVKM. The CDR3 has 14 residues. CDR3 nucleotides: TGTGCCAGCCAGGGTTCGACAGTGAGCTATGGCTACACCTTC. This sequence encodes CASQGSTVSYGYTF.

The J gene is TRBJ2-3, the V gene TRBV6-5; 14 nucleotides line up with TRBD2. Germline loops: CDR1 MNHEY, CDR2 SVGAGI. CDR3 length equals 15 residues. V trimming: 6 bases; J trimming: 6 bases; junction bases outside the gene matches: 5. The CDR3 region is CASRQTSGGVDTQYF. In DNA, the CDR3 is TGTGCCAGCAGACAGACTAGCGGGGGGGTCGATACGCAGTATTTT.

This chain connects TRBV29-1 to TRBJ2-7, with D perhaps matching TRBD1 (5 bases). Trimming removed 6 bases at V and 4 bases at J, with 16 bases between. In germline, CDR1 is SQVTM, CDR2 ANQGSEA. The CDR3 is made up of 13 amino acids. The CDR3 is CSVADTHLYEQYF. The DNA for the CDR3 is TGCAGCGTCGCGGACACCCACCTATACGAGCAGTACTTC.

The chain has TRBV10-1 and TRBJ2-2; possible D gene TRBD2, 6 bases. V lost 2 bases to trimming and J lost 7 bases, with 17 bases between them. CDR1 is WNHNN, CDR2 SYGVQD, per germline (reference sequence). The CDR3 consists of 16 residues. The DNA of the CDR3 is TGCGCCAGCAGTGAGGTGGGGACTGACCCCGGCGGGGAGCTGTTTTTT. It is translated as CASSEVGTDPGGELFF.

This clone was seen more than once but under ten times. The V call is TRBV5-4, the J call TRBJ2-7, with D perhaps matching TRBD2 (5 bases). Germline lookup yields CDR1 SGHNT and CDR2 YYREEE (reference sequence). V lost 3 bases, J lost 7 bases, and 17 bases lay in between. The CDR3 extends over 14 amino acids. Here the CDR3 reads CASSYGVLSGEQYF. The CDR3 DNA reads TGTGCCAGCAGCTACGGGGTTCTGTCGGGAGAGCAGTACTTC.

V gene TRBV5-1 combines with J gene TRBJ1-6; 7 nucleotides line up with TRBD1. The CDR3 length is 15 residues. Trimming took 6 bases from V and 6 from J; bases not matched to a gene: 9. The germline gives CDR1 SGHRS, CDR2 YFSETQ. The CDR3 region is CASTDRTILNSPLHF. In DNA form, the CDR3 reads TGCGCCAGCACGGACAGGACCATACTTAATTCACCCCTCCACTTT.

In nucleotides, the CDR3 is TGTGCCAGCAGACCACGGGCGGGGACAGGAATAGGCACCGGGGAGCTGTTTTTT. Translation: CASRPRAGTGIGTGELFF. The V call is TRBV7-8, the J call TRBJ2-2; 8 nucleotides align to TRBD1. J lost 4 bases, V lost 6 bases, and 16 bases had no gene match. The CDR3 runs 18 residues. Germline lookup yields CDR1 SGHVS and CDR2 FQNEAQ. The entire variable domain, with the rest obtained from reference TRBV7-8 and TRBJ2-2, is as follows: GAGVSQSPRYKVAKRGQDVALRCDPISGHVSLFWYQQALGQGPEFLTYFQNEAQLDKSGLPSDRFFAERPEGSVSTLKIQRTQQEDSAVYLCASRPRAGTGIGTGELFFGEGSRLTVL.

The V and J genes are TRBV11-2 and TRBJ2-1; no clear D. V was pared by 4 bases and J by 10 bases, with 8 bases between. Germline-derived CDR1 and CDR2 are SGHAT and FQNNGV. This CDR3 is 11 amino acids long. CDR3 nucleotide sequence: TGTGCCAGCAGCTCGGGTAACGAGCAGTTCTTC. It encodes CASSSGNEQFF.

This clone occurred once. The CDR3 coding sequence is TGTGCCACCCTCCGGGACAGCCACACCGGGGAGCTGTTTTTT. This translates into CATLRDSHTGELFF. The chain has TRBV2 and TRBJ2-2; the match to TRBD1 covers 7 bases. The germline V gene has CDR1 SNHLY and CDR2 FYNNEI. The CDR3 spans 14 residues. Trimming took 10 bases from V and 3 from J; bases not matched to a gene: 8.

In this sample, this clone turned up once. V and J are TRBV7-2 and TRBJ2-3; no clear D. V was trimmed by 5 bases and J by 2 bases, leaving 8 bases between them. This CDR3 region has 13 residues. Germline CDR1 and CDR2: SGHTA and FQGNSA. The CDR3 DNA follows: TGTGCCAGCAGCCAAGAGAACACAGATACGCAGTATTTT. Residues: CASSQENTDTQYF.

The chain has TRBV7-8 and TRBJ2-7; TRBD2 agrees at 10 bases. The germline gives CDR1 SGHVS, CDR2 FQNEAQ. This CDR3 comprises 15 residues. V gave up 2 bases and J gave up 4 bases; unmatched junction bases: 5. The CDR3 sequence is CASSLTGTSDYEQYF. DNA for the CDR3: TGTGCCAGCAGCTTAACCGGGACTAGCGATTACGAGCAGTACTTC.

The chain is built from TRBV27 and TRBJ1-1; D might be TRBD1 (6 bases). The CDR3 runs 14 residues. The V gene lost 3 bases and the J gene lost 4 bases, with 12 bases spanning the gap. The germline V gene encodes CDR1 MNHEY and CDR2 SMNVEV (reference sequence). The CDR3 DNA follows: TGTGCCAGCAGTTTCCACAGGGCGGGCACTGAAGCTTTCTTT. Encoded protein: CASSFHRAGTEAFF.

The chain couples TRBV2 to TRBJ1-5, with a possible D match to TRBD1 (6 bases). CDR3 length equals 14 residues. Germline values: CDR1 SNHLY, CDR2 FYNNEI. The ends were cut back, 7 bases at V and 5 bases at J, with 15 bases in the middle. The CDR3 nucleotides are TGTGCCAGCAATGCGGGGGGCTCACATCAGCCCCAGCATTTT. Translation gives CASNAGGSHQPQHF.

The chain recombines TRBV18 with TRBJ2-5, with TRBD2 as a possible D gene (6 bases). The CDR3 has 14 residues. V gave up 2 bases and J gave up 3 bases, with 10 bases separating them. Germline CDR1 KGHSH, CDR2 LQKENI. CDR3 region: CASSPTSGEETQYF. The DNA for the CDR3 is TGTGCCAGCTCACCAACTTCGGGGGAAGAGACCCAGTACTTC.

The CDR3 DNA is TGTGCCAGCAGCTTAGGGGTAGCGGGAGGGTTGATCTACGAGCAGTACTTC. Its translation: CASSLGVAGGLIYEQYF. The chain uses TRBV7-2 and TRBJ2-7; 11 bases agree with TRBD2. The germline V gene encodes CDR1 SGHTA and CDR2 FQGNSA. The CDR3 totals 17 residues. The junction had 8 bases not matched to a gene; V was cut back by 1 base and J by 3 bases.

This clone was seen a few times. The chain has TRBV7-2 and TRBJ1-5; the D gene is possibly TRBD1 (6 bases). V dropped 1 base and J dropped 6 bases, with 13 bases sitting between them. This CDR3 has 15 amino acids. Germline V gives CDR1 SGHTA, CDR2 FQGNSA. The CDR3 coding sequence is TGTGCCAGCAGCTTAGTGGCAGGGGAGAGTCAGCCCCAGCATTTT. It codes for CASSLVAGESQPQHF.

In this sample, this clone turned up a few times. V is TRBV5-1 and J is TRBJ2-7, with D tentatively TRBD2 (5 bases). V shed 0 bases and J shed 7 bases, with 11 bases lying between them. Germline V gene data show CDR1 as SGHRS and CDR2 as YFSETQ. This CDR3 has 13 amino acids. DNA for the CDR3: TGCGCCAGCAGCTTGGATCGGGATTCGGAGCAGTACTTC. Translation: CASSLDRDSEQYF.

CDR3 residues: CATADDDSTYEQYF. The CDR3 coding sequence is TGTGCCACCGCGGACGATGACAGTACCTACGAGCAGTACTTC. The chain combines TRBV25-1 with TRBJ2-7; possible D gene TRBD1, 5 bases. Germline V gene lookup returns CDR1 MGHDK and CDR2 SYGVNS. The germline V and J ends were trimmed by 10 bases and 2 bases, with 18 bases remaining between them. This CDR3 comprises 14 residues.